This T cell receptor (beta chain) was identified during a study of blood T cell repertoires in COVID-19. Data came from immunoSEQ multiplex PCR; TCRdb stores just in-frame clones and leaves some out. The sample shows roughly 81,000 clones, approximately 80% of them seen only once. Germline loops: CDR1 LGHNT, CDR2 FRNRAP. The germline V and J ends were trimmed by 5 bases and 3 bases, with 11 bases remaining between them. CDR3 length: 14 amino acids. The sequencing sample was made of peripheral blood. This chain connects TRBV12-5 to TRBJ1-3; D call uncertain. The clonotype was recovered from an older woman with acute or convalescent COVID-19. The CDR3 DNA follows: TGTGCTAGTGGTCCGGGAGGTAGTGGAAACACCATATATTTT. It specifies CASGPGGSGNTIYF. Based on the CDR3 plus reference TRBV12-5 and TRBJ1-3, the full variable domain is DARVTQTPRHKVTEMGQEVTMRCQPILGHNTVFWYRQTMMQGLELLAYFRNRAPLDDSGMPKDRFSAEMPDATLATLKIQPSEPRDSAVYFCASGPGGSGNTIYFGEGSWLTVV.